A selection of T cell receptor beta chains follows, all from one sample in a study of T cells after yellow fever vaccination. TCRdb called the 5' RACE reads again in MiXCR, with one record for every CDR3 protein. The table has a few hundred thousand distinct CDR3 sequences, approximately 5.2% seen once; the top ten hold around 3.3%. This specimen was CD4+ T cells sorted from PBMCs, taken on the day of the yellow fever booster vaccination. These receptors were obtained from a man between 18 and 35 years old who received the YFV17D yellow fever vaccine. CDR3s include the opening cysteine and the closing phenylalanine or tryptophan. A D gene is named only where the DNA matches it firmly. For some rows the clone size is stated as once, few or many, or as a class when expanded; others skip it.

D gene,V gene,J gene,clone size,CDR3 DNA,CDR3 protein
.,TRBV20-1,TRBJ1-6,few,TGCAGTGCTACTGGGGCGGATTCACCCCTCCACTTT,CSATGADSPLHF
.,TRBV10-3,TRBJ1-5,.,TGTGCCATCAGTGAAAGGGAAGGCAATCAGCCCCAGCATTTT,CAISEREGNQPQHF
.,TRBV12-3/TRBV12-4,TRBJ2-7,few,TGTGCCAGCAGTCCCCTAGGTTCCTACGAGCAGTACTTC,CASSPLGSYEQYF
.,TRBV2,TRBJ2-1,many,TGTGCCAGCAGTTTGGGAAACAATGAGCAGTTCTTC,CASSLGNNEQFF
.,TRBV6-1,TRBJ1-6,.,TGTGCCAGCAGTGAATTCCTAGGGATGAATTCACCCCTCCACTTT,CASSEFLGMNSPLHF
.,TRBV5-1,TRBJ2-5,few,TGCGCCAGCACCAGGGGGATAAGCGGGGGACAAGAGACCCAGTACTTC,CASTRGISGGQETQYF
.,TRBV5-1,TRBJ2-3,few,TGCGCCAGCAGCTTCCAGGGGTTGGGCACAGATACGCAGTATTTT,CASSFQGLGTDTQYF
.,TRBV7-9,TRBJ1-1,.,TGTGCCAGCCAAGGGGATCCCTCTGAAGCTTTCTTT,CASQGDPSEAFF
.,TRBV7-2,TRBJ2-7,many,TGTGCCAGCAGGGGGGGCAGGTACGAGCAGTACTTC,CASRGGRYEQYF
.,TRBV7-6,TRBJ1-6,.,TGTGCCAGCAGCTTAACAGGGAGCTATAATTCACCCCTCCACTTT,CASSLTGSYNSPLHF
.,TRBV9,TRBJ2-2,few,TGTGCCAGCAGCGTAAGTCTTGGCTACTCGAACACCGGGGAGCTGTTTTTT,CASSVSLGYSNTGELFF
.,TRBV10-3,TRBJ2-3,many,TGTGCCATCAGTGAACTAACAGATACGCAGTATTTT,CAISELTDTQYF
.,TRBV2,TRBJ2-2,few,TGTGCCAGCTCGGGGACACGTGCCGGGGAGCTGTTTTTT,CASSGTRAGELFF
TRBD2,TRBV18,TRBJ2-1,.,TGTGCCAGCTCACCACCCCTAGCGGGGGGGGCCTACAATGAGCAGTTCTTC,CASSPPLAGGAYNEQFF
TRBD2,TRBV9,TRBJ2-3,.,TGTGCCAGCAGCCAGGGACTAGCGGGGGGATGGCTTCGGTCAGATACGCAGTATTTT,CASSQGLAGGWLRSDTQYF
.,TRBV5-8,TRBJ2-7,.,TGTGCCAGCAGCTTTCACAGGGACGAGCAGTACTTC,CASSFHRDEQYF
TRBD2,TRBV5-1,TRBJ2-3,.,TGCGCCAGCAGCCCCTCAAGCGGGGGGGTTAACACGCAGTATTTT,CASSPSSGGVNTQYF
.,TRBV7-6,TRBJ2-3,few,TGTGCCAGCAGCTTAGATCCTTACAATACAGATACGCAGTATTTT,CASSLDPYNTDTQYF
.,TRBV7-7,TRBJ2-2,many,TGTGCCAGCAGCTCCTCTCGGAGCAATACCGGGGAGCTGTTTTTT,CASSSSRSNTGELFF
.,TRBV1,TRBJ2-7,few,TGCACCAGCAGCCAACCTACTAGGATAGGCGAGCAGTACTTC,CTSSQPTRIGEQYF
.,TRBV10-3,TRBJ1-4,many,TGTGCCATCAGTTCGGACCGCAGCCAGAAGAAACTGTTTTTT,CAISSDRSQKKLFF
TRBD1,TRBV28,TRBJ2-5,many,TGTGCCAGCAGCTCGGGACAGAGAGGAGAGACCCAGTACTTC,CASSSGQRGETQYF
.,TRBV5-1,TRBJ2-3,few,TGCGCCAGCAGCTCCGGACAGAAAGATACGCAGTATTTT,CASSSGQKDTQYF
.,TRBV3-1,TRBJ2-3,many,TGTGCCAGCAGCCCACGAACCTGGGGGGCGAGGGATACGCAGTATTTT,CASSPRTWGARDTQYF
TRBD1,TRBV7-2,TRBJ1-2,.,TGTGCCAGCAGCTTTGGACAGGGGACCTATGGCTACACCTTC,CASSFGQGTYGYTF
.,TRBV6-6,TRBJ2-6,.,TGTGCCAGCAGGGGGTTCGGGGCCAACGTCCTGACTTTC,CASRGFGANVLTF
.,TRBV9,TRBJ1-6,.,TGTGCCAGCAGCGTAGGGAATTCACCCCTCCACTTT,CASSVGNSPLHF
.,TRBV4-3,TRBJ2-3,many,TGCGCCAGCAGCCAAGACGGGCGCGCAGATACGCAGTATTTT,CASSQDGRADTQYF